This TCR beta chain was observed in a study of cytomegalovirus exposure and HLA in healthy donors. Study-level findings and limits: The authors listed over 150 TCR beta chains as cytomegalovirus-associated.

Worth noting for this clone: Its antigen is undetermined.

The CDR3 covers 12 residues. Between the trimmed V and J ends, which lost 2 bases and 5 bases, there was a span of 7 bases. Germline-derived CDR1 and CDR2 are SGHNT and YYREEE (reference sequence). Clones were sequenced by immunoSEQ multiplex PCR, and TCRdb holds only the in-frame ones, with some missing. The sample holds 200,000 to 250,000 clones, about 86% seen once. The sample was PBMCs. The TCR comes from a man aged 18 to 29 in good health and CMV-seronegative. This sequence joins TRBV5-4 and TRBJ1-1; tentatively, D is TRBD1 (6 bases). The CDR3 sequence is CASSFRGTEAFF. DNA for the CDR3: TGTGCCAGCAGCTTTAGGGGGACTGAAGCTTTCTTT. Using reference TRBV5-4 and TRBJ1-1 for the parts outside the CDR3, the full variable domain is ETGVTQSPTHLIKTRGQQVTLRCSSQSGHNTVSWYQQALGQGPQFIFQYYREEENGRGNFPPRFSGLQFPNYSSELNVNALELDDSALYLCASSFRGTEAFFGQGTRLTVV.